The sequence of this T cell receptor beta chain was determined in a study of human T cells and chemical hapten exposure. Background on the study: Patch tests applied 0.01% DPC to the upper back and were scored after 6 days.

TCRdb analysed the RACE reads with MiXCR anew, one entry per CDR3 protein. The sample holds fewer than 500,000 distinct CDR3 sequences, approximately 5.1% seen once. Study-level points and caveats: Large CDR3 similarity clusters arose significantly more often from expanded TCRs than from controls. High-frequency TCRs, those above 1 in 1000, stayed the same after DPC sensitization.

Time point: patch test 1, 2 weeks after DPC sensitization. Treatment described: therapeutic diphenylcyclopropenone sensitization with weekly scalp DPC. Unfractionated whole blood was the source from which total RNA was extracted. This clonotype has ten or more counts. What it binds is not known. This sequence originates from a woman aged 50 to 60 with alopecia areata. Some clones in this sample may be carry-over from other donors' samples. Specimen: whole blood, collected in connection with sensitization to the hapten diphenylcyclopropenone (DPC).

The CDR3 spells CSAPLREGEWTSGEQFF. CDR3 coding DNA: TGCAGTGCTCCCCTTCGGGAGGGTGAATGGACTAGCGGTGAGCAGTTCTTC. This chain links TRBV20-1 with TRBJ2-1; 10 bases align to TRBD2. Trimming cost V 5 bases and J 9 bases; bases outside gene matches: 19. The CDR3 has 17 residues. The germline gives CDR1 DFQATT, CDR2 SNEGSKA (reference sequence).